A selection of T cell receptor beta chains follows, all from one sample in a study of Graves' ophthalmopathy and Graves' hyperthyroidism. TCRdb re-analysed the multiplex PCR reads in MiXCR, keeping a single row per CDR3 protein. Counted here are some 410,000 distinct CDR3 sequences, 20% to 25% occurring once; the ten biggest clones make up roughly 3%. Specimen: peripheral blood. These receptors were obtained from a young woman with stable Graves' hyperthyroidism. Both conserved end residues are trimmed from each CDR3.

>TRBV2|TRBJ2-4
ASRIQGVPPDQY
>TRBV9|TRBJ2-4
ASSDSGILGKNIQY
>TRBV2|TRBJ2-7
KSGTVSYEQY
>TRBV28|TRBJ1-2
ASSSRGTVSFDYGYT
>TRBV7-2|TRBJ2-2
ASSSDRALGELF
>TRBV6-1|TRBJ1-6
ASSFDRELLH
>TRBV28|TRBJ1-2
ASRLPKGLGGANYGYT
>TRBV12-3/TRBV12-4|TRBJ2-7
ASSVGQGGDEQY
>TRBV29-1|TRBJ2-5
SVGGAVWGETQY
>TRBV30|TRBJ2-5
AWSQPSGSGETQY
>TRBV29-1|TRBJ1-3
SVWVQGERNTIY
>TRBV18|TRBJ1-1
ASSPTGGPSTEAF
>TRBV5-5|TRBJ1-2
ASSPMTGTTGGYT
>TRBV20-1|TRBJ2-5
SAPTASGQETQY
>TRBV20-1|TRBJ1-5
SARAVNLDQPQH
>TRBV2|TRBJ2-5
AGSFTQGIGETQY
>TRBV6-2/TRBV6-3|TRBJ2-7
ASRRTYEQY
>TRBV18|TRBJ2-5
ASSPQRPPSGRIQETQY
>TRBV6-5|TRBJ1-1
ASSTRQGTNTEAF
>TRBV5-4|TRBJ1-1
ASSLKRASEAF
>TRBV3-1|TRBJ2-5
ASSQVIQGAQETQY
>TRBV10-3|TRBJ2-7
ASAGPDSEQY